Detailed here is one TCR beta chain. These data originate in a study of blood T cell repertoires in COVID-19. Study background: Both acute and convalescent COVID-19 samples were obtained from the United States, Italy and Spain. The analysed material was cDNA or gDNA that came from T cells, B-cell-depleted T cells, or PBMCs.

As handled by the study authors: How many nucleated cells were present was estimated from reference gene primer amplification. Sequencing used immunoSEQ multiplex PCR; TCRdb keeps in-frame clones, though not all of them. The V and J calls and clone size come from that table; D and trimming were worked out from the DNA. This sample carries some 210,000 clones, 89% of them seen once, and the ten largest clones take about 4.8%. This CDR3 is 16 amino acids long. Germline assignment: CDR1 SGHRS and CDR2 YFSETQ. The V end was cut by 0 bases, the J end by 1 base, with 13 bases between. Sequencing was done on a sample of peripheral blood. The TCR was taken from a woman in her thirties or forties with acute or convalescent COVID-19. The gene calls are TRBV5-1 and TRBJ1-2; a possible D gene is TRBD1 (5 bases). The CDR3 region has the DNA TGCGCCAGCAGCTTGGGAGTCGGGGGATTTAACTATGGCTACACCTTC. Translation: CASSLGVGGFNYGYTF.